Below, 10 T cell receptor beta chains from the same sample are listed, as sequenced in a study of control samples from healthy donors and cancer patients. Profiled with immunoSEQ multiplex PCR; TCRdb holds only in-frame clones, not every one. The profile covers roughly 200,000 clones, with over 85% appearing a single time and more than 1.2% taken by the ten largest. The sample was blood. These TCRs come from a man aged 18 to 30 in good health.

V gene TRBV19 combines with J gene TRBJ1-4, with 9 bases lining up with TRBD1. The germline gives CDR1 LNHDA, CDR2 SQIVND (reference sequence). CDR3 length: 17 amino acids. V lost 6 bases, J lost 7 bases, and 15 bases stayed unmatched. CDR3 region: CASSILAGQGEGEKLFF. The CDR3 nucleotides are TGTGCCAGTAGCATTCTCGCGGGACAGGGCGAGGGTGAAAAACTGTTTTTT.

Remarks on this clone: This sample also contains other DNA sequences that code for the same CDR3. This chain's CDR3 is CAWTGGAGGSPLHF. The CDR3 region has the DNA TGTGCCTGGACGGGGGGGGCGGGTGGCTCACCCCTCCACTTT. This sequence joins TRBV30 and TRBJ1-6; possibly TRBD1 for D (6 bases). Germline V gives CDR1 GTSNPN, CDR2 SVGIG (reference sequence). This CDR3 has 14 amino acids. V gave up 4 bases and J gave up 10 bases, with 17 bases separating them. Full variable domain (remainder filled in from reference TRBV30 and TRBJ1-6): SQTIHQWPATLVQPVGSPLSLECTVEGTSNPNLYWYRQAAGRGLQLLFYSVGIGQISSEVPQNLSASRPQDRQFILSSKKLLLSDSGFYLCAWTGGAGGSPLHFGNGTRLTVT.

The chain couples TRBV11-2 to TRBJ1-1, with D unclear. Germline values: CDR1 SGHAT, CDR2 FQNNGV. Between the trimmed V and J ends, which lost 5 bases and 2 bases, there was a span of 9 bases. This CDR3 has 13 amino acids. The CDR3 here is CASSGSVNTEAFF. The CDR3 DNA reads TGTGCCAGCAGCGGGTCAGTCAACACTGAAGCTTTCTTT.

The chain combines TRBV9 with TRBJ1-3; TRBD1 aligns across 10 bases. Germline CDR1 is SGDLS and CDR2 is YYNGEE. V shed 0 bases, J shed 0 bases, and the junction held 3 bases outside the gene matches. The CDR3 is 17 amino acids. The CDR3 reads CASSVDGQGDSGNTIYF. In DNA form, the CDR3 reads TGTGCCAGCAGCGTAGACGGACAGGGGGACTCTGGAAACACCATATATTTT.

V is TRBV5-1 and J is TRBJ1-6; 7 bases are shared with TRBD1. This CDR3 contains 15 residues. V shed 4 bases and J 2 bases; nucleotides not matched to a gene: 3. Germline CDR1 and CDR2: SGHRS and YFSETQ. The CDR3 DNA reads TGCGCCAGCAGCCTACAGGGGACCTATAATTCACCCCTCCACTTT. This sequence encodes CASSLQGTYNSPLHF. Based on the CDR3 plus reference TRBV5-1 and TRBJ1-6, the full variable domain is KAGVTQTPRYLIKTRGQQVTLSCSPISGHRSVSWYQQTPGQGLQFLFEYFSETQRNKGNFPGRFSGRQFSNSRSEMNVSTLELGDSALYLCASSLQGTYNSPLHFGNGTRLTVT.

J is TRBJ2-7 and V is TRBV6-2 or TRBV6-3; D unclear. CDR1 is MNHEY and CDR2 is SVGEGT in the germline V gene. The CDR3 spans 19 residues. The V and J ends lost 2 bases and 0 bases respectively, with 23 bases between them. The CDR3 here is CASSYPTEVAGSNSYEQYF. CDR3 nucleotide sequence: TGTGCCAGCAGTTACCCCACGGAAGTCGCCGGGTCTAACTCCTACGAGCAGTACTTC.

The V call is TRBV5-1, the J call TRBJ1-3, with a weak D call TRBD1 (6 bases). Germline V CDR1 and CDR2: SGHRS, YFSETQ. The CDR3 covers 14 residues. The V and J ends lost 4 bases and 0 bases respectively, with 8 bases between them. In DNA form, the CDR3 reads TGCGCCAGCAGCATGACAGGCTCTGGAAACACCATATATTTT. It translates to CASSMTGSGNTIYF.

This clone appeared once. V usage is TRBV6-5 and J usage is TRBJ2-2; possible D gene TRBD1, 5 bases. Germline CDR1 and CDR2: MNHEY and SVGAGI. This CDR3 region has 13 residues. V lost 8 bases to trimming and J lost 6 bases, with 13 bases between them. CDR3 in amino acids: CASLARDSGELFF. The CDR3, as DNA: TGTGCCAGCCTTGCCAGGGATTCCGGGGAGCTGTTTTTT.

This clone showed up just once. The chain uses TRBV19 and TRBJ2-2; 10 bases are a match to TRBD1. With V trimmed by 6 bases and J by 0 bases, 4 bases remained unmatched. The CDR3 is 16 amino acids. Germline values: CDR1 LNHDA, CDR2 SQIVND (reference sequence). The chain's CDR3 is CASSLTGGANTGELFF. The CDR3, as DNA: TGTGCCAGTAGCCTGACAGGGGGCGCGAACACCGGGGAGCTGTTTTTT.

The rearrangement links TRBV28 to TRBJ1-4, with D unresolved. The germline V gene has CDR1 MDHEN and CDR2 SYDVKM. CDR3 length: 13 residues. With 3 bases removed from V and 7 bases from J, the gap between germline ends came to 9 bases. CDR3 protein: CASSFGFREKLFF. The CDR3, as DNA: TGTGCCAGCAGTTTCGGGTTTCGTGAAAAACTGTTTTTT.